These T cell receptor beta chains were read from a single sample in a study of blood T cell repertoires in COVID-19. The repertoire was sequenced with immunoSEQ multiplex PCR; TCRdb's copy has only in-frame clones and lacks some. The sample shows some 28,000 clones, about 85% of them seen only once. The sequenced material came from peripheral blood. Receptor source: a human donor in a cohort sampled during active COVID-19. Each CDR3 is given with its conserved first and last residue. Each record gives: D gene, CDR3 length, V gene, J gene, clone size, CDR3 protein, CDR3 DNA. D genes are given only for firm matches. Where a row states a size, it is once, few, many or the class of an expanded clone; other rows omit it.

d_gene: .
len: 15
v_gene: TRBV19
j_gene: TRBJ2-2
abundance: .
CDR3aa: CGTSLLGGNTGELFF
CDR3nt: TGTGGAACGTCCCTATTGGGAGGGAACACCGGGGAGCTGTTTTTT

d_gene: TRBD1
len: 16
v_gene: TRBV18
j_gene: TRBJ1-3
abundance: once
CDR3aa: CASSLGQGASGNTIYF
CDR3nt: TGTGCCAGCTCACTAGGACAGGGGGCCTCTGGAAACACCATATATTTT

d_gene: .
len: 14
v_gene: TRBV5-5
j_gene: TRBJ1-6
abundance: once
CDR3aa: CASSATVGNSPLHF
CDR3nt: TGTGCCAGCAGCGCGACAGTGGGGAATTCACCCCTCCACTTT

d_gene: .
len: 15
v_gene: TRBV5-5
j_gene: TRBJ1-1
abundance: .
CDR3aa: CASNQWGGANTEAFF
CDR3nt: TGTGCCAGCAACCAATGGGGGGGAGCAAACACTGAAGCTTTCTTT

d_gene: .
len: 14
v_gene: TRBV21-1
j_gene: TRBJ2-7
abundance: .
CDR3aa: CASTEGGGSYEQYF
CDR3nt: TGTGCCAGCACCGAGGGAGGCGGCTCCTACGAGCAGTACTTC

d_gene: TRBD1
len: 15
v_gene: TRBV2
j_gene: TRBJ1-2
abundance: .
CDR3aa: CASRTTGQNNYGYTF
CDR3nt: TGTGCCAGCAGGACAACGGGACAGAACAACTATGGCTACACCTTC

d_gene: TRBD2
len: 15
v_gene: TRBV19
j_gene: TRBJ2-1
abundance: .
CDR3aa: CASSSPGLAAGEQFF
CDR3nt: TGTGCCAGTAGTAGTCCGGGACTAGCAGCGGGTGAGCAGTTCTTC

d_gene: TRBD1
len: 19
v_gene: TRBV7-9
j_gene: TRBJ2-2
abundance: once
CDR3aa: CASSSRVAGGRGLSGELFF
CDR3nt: TGTGCCAGCAGCTCAAGGGTGGCAGGGGGAAGAGGCCTGTCCGGGGAGCTGTTTTTT

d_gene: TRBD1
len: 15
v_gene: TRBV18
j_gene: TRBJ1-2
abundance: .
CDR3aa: CASSPPGQVNYGYTF
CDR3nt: TGTGCCAGCTCACCACCGGGACAGGTTAACTATGGCTACACCTTC

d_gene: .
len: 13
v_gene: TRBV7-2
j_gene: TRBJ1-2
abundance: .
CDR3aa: CASSLDPSYGYTF
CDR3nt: TGTGCCAGCAGCTTAGACCCGAGCTATGGCTACACCTTC

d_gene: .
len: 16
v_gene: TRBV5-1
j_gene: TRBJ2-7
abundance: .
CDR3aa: CASRRDFSSSRDEQYF
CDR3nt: TGCGCCAGCAGAAGGGACTTCAGTTCCTCTCGGGACGAGCAGTACTTC

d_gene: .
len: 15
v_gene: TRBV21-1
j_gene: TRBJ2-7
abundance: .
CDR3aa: CASGLRFGTTCEQYF
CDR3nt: TGTGCCAGCGGACTCCGGTTCGGGACAACGTGCGAGCAGTACTTC

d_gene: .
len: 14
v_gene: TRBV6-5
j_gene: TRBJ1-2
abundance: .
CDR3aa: CASRYEAPNYGYTF
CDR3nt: TGTGCCAGCAGGTACGAAGCCCCTAACTATGGCTACACCTTC

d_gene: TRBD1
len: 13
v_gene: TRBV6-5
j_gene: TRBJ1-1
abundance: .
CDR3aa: CASTRTGGAGAFF
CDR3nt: TGTGCCAGCACACGGACAGGGGGCGCGGGAGCTTTCTTT

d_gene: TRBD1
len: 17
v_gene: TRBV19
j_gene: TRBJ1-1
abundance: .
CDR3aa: CASGSGGTGSFGTEAFF
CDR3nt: TGTGCCAGTGGGAGCGGCGGGACAGGTAGTTTTGGCACTGAAGCTTTCTTT

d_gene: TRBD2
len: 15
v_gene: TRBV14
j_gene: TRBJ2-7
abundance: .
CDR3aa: CASSQRAGISYEQYF
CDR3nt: TGTGCCAGCAGCCAACGAGCGGGGATCTCCTACGAGCAGTACTTC

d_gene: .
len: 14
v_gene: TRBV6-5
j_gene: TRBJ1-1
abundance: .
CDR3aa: CASRAGTSATEAFF
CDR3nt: TGTGCCAGCAGGGCCGGGACATCCGCCACTGAAGCTTTCTTT